This T cell receptor (beta chain) was observed in a study of T-cell reconstitution after alpha-beta-depleted transplantation in children. Unique molecular identifiers were incorporated into the prepared TCRbeta library. TCRdb re-derived calls from the PCR reads in MiXCR, one entry per CDR3 protein. The sample has roughly 200,000 distinct CDR3 sequences; about 15% are singletons. The receptor was isolated from a human donor who donated a stem cell graft to a child with acute lymphoblastic leukemia. The source material was PBMCs from the stem cell graft donor, sampled from the stem cell graft.

This CDR3 reads CASSPLVGSPTSGLSYEQYF. CDR3 DNA sequence: TGTGCCAGCAGTCCCCTCGTCGGCAGTCCGACTAGCGGGCTATCCTACGAGCAGTACTTC. V and J are TRBV28 and TRBJ2-7; 10 bases line up with TRBD2. This CDR3 spans 20 amino acids. V shed 5 bases, J shed 1 base, and the junction held 20 bases outside the gene matches. Germline assignment: CDR1 MDHEN and CDR2 SYDVKM.